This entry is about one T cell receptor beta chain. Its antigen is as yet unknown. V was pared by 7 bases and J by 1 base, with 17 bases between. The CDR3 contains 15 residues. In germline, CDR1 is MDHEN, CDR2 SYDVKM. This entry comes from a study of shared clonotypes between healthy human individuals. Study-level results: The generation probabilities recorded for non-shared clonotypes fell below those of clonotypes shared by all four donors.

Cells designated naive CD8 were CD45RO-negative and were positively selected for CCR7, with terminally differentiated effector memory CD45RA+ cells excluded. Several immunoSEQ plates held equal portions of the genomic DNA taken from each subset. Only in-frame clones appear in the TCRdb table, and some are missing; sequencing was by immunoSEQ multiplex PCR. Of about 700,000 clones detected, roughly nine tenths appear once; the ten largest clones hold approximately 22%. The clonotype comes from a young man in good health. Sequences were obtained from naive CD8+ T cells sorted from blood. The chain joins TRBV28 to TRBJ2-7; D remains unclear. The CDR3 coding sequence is TGTGCCAGCACCCCTTATTCGGCGGAGTCCTACGAGCAGTACTTC. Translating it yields CASTPYSAESYEQYF.